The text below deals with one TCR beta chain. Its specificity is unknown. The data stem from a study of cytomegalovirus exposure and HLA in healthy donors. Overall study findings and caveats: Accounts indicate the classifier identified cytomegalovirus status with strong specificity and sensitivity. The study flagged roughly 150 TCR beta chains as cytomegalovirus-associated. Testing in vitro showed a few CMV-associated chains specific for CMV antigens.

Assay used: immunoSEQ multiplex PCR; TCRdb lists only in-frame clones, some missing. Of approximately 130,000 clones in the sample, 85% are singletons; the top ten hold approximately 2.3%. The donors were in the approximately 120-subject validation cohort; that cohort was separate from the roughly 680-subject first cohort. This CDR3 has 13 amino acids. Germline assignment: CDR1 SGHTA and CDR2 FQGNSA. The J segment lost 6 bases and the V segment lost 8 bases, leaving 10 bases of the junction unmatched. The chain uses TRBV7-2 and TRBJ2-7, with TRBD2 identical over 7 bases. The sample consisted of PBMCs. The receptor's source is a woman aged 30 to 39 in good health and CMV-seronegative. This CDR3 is CASRPGGSSEQYF. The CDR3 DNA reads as TGTGCCAGCCGACCGGGGGGAAGCTCCGAGCAGTACTTC.